Reported below is one T cell receptor (beta chain). V lost 3 bases to trimming and J lost 3 bases; unmatched junction nucleotides: 3. The germline V gene has CDR1 SGHDT and CDR2 YYEEEE. The CDR3 is 15 amino acids. The sample comes from a study of blood T cell repertoires in COVID-19. About the research overall: From the United States, Italy and Spain came samples of acute and convalescent COVID-19.

Methods used by the authors: Amplifying reference gene primers gave estimates of nucleated cell counts. The method was immunoSEQ multiplex PCR; TCRdb's version includes in-frame clones alone and lacks a portion of them. The V and J calls and clone size come from that table; D and trimming were worked out from the DNA. The sample has roughly 80,000 clones, around 79% seen once. V gene TRBV5-6 combines with J gene TRBJ2-2; the match to TRBD1 covers 9 bases. The TCR comes from a human donor in a cohort sampled during active COVID-19. The specimen sequenced was peripheral blood. In DNA, the CDR3 is TGTGCCAGCAGCTCCGGGACAGGGTACACCGGGGAGCTGTTTTTT. Amino acid sequence: CASSSGTGYTGELFF.